This TCR beta chain was documented in a study of blood T cell repertoires in COVID-19. Across the study: Acute and convalescent COVID-19 specimens originated in the United States, Italy and Spain. The analysed material was cDNA or gDNA that came from T cells, B-cell-depleted T cells, or PBMCs.

In the study's own analysis: Reference gene primer amplification gave estimated nucleated cell counts. Repertoires were generated with immunoSEQ multiplex PCR, while TCRdb's copy carries only in-frame clones and drops some. That table gives V, J and clone size, and the DNA gave D and trimming. The repertoire consists of approximately 110,000 clones, with more than 80% occurring once and the leading ten covering roughly 8.1%. In germline, CDR1 is MGHRA, CDR2 YSYEKL. The CDR3 sequence is 16 residues long. The V segment lost 6 bases and the J segment 3 bases; nucleotides outside the gene matches: 10. Input material: peripheral blood. The chain carries TRBV4-1 and TRBJ2-3, with 9 bases identical to TRBD1. This sequence was found in a woman aged 40 to 50 with acute or convalescent COVID-19. The CDR3 DNA is TGCGCCAGCAGAAGATGGGGGGACAGGGTGACAGATACGCAGTATTTT. As protein: CASRRWGDRVTDTQYF.